This is a list of T cell receptor beta chains from one sample in a study of blood T cells in healthy people across ages. MiXCR, run by TCRdb on the 5' RACE reads, gives a single entry per CDR3 protein. The table includes roughly 680,000 distinct CDR3 sequences, 40% to 65% detected once. The sequencing input was blood. All receptors derive from an elderly woman in good health. CDR3s include the opening cysteine and the closing phenylalanine or tryptophan. The D gene is left open where the match is weak. Size is omitted from some rows. Given values are once, few, many or a class for expanded clones.

CDR3 | DNA | V | size | D | J
CSAQALSRGSYNEQFF | TGCAGCGCCCAGGCCCTGTCGCGGGGCTCCTACAATGAGCAGTTCTTC | TRBV29-1 | NA | NA | TRBJ2-1
CTSRGPTDTQYF | TGTACCAGCAGGGGACCCACAGATACGCAGTATTTT | TRBV2 | NA | NA | TRBJ2-3
CATSTQATDTQYF | TGTGCCACCAGCACCCAGGCGACAGATACGCAGTATTTT | TRBV15 | NA | NA | TRBJ2-3
CSARKTGQGTEAFF | TGCAGTGCTAGGAAGACAGGGCAAGGCACTGAAGCTTTCTTT | TRBV20-1 | many | TRBD1 | TRBJ1-1
CASSQERAYPSETQYF | TGCGCCAGCAGCCAAGAGAGGGCTTATCCCTCCGAGACCCAGTACTTC | TRBV4-1 | NA | NA | TRBJ2-5
CAISPATGGETQYF | TGTGCCATCAGTCCGGCGACAGGGGGCGAGACCCAGTACTTC | TRBV10-3 | many | TRBD1 | TRBJ2-5
CASSLNTGGESPLHF | TGTGCCAGCAGTTTGAACACAGGGGGCGAATCACCCCTCCACTTT | TRBV12-3/TRBV12-4 | many | TRBD1 | TRBJ1-6
CASHQGPSGANVLTF | TGCGCCAGCCACCAGGGTCCCTCTGGGGCCAACGTCCTGACTTTC | TRBV5-1 | many | NA | TRBJ2-6
CASSLGSQFF | TGCGCCAGCAGCTTGGGGAGTCAGTTCTTC | TRBV5-1 | many | NA | TRBJ2-1
CASGQSSGNTIYF | TGTGCCAGCGGACAGAGCTCTGGAAACACCATATATTTT | TRBV6-2/TRBV6-3 | NA | NA | TRBJ1-3
CSARERQGFQETQYF | TGCAGTGCTAGAGAAAGGCAGGGATTCCAAGAGACCCAGTACTTC | TRBV20-1 | NA | NA | TRBJ2-5
CASSAWTGFNYGYTF | TGTGCCAGCAGTGCCTGGACAGGTTTTAACTATGGCTACACCTTC | TRBV6-1 | NA | TRBD1 | TRBJ1-2
CANSYSSGNTIYF | TGTGCCAACAGTTATTCCTCTGGAAACACCATATATTTT | TRBV6-5 | NA | NA | TRBJ1-3
CASSVAGRKETQYF | TGTGCCAGCAGCGTAGCAGGGCGTAAGGAGACCCAGTACTTC | TRBV9 | many | NA | TRBJ2-5
CASSLRSPLHF | TGTGCCAGCAGTCTCCGCTCACCCCTCCACTTT | TRBV2 | many | NA | TRBJ1-6
CASSARAGPQGVGEQFF | TGTGCCAGCAGTGCAAGAGCCGGGCCCCAGGGAGTAGGGGAGCAGTTCTTC | TRBV6-1 | NA | NA | TRBJ2-1
CSARRFAGLATTDTQYF | TGCAGTGCTAGGAGGTTTGCGGGACTAGCGACCACAGATACGCAGTATTTT | TRBV20-1 | many | TRBD2 | TRBJ2-3
CASSQDAGVSNQPQHF | TGTGCCAGCAGCCAAGATGCAGGGGTTAGCAATCAGCCCCAGCATTTT | TRBV4-2 | many | NA | TRBJ1-5
CASSFWRVANYGYTF | TGTGCCAGCAGCTTTTGGAGGGTAGCTAACTATGGCTACACCTTC | TRBV7-2 | NA | NA | TRBJ1-2
CASSAQTTGGESGYTF | TGTGCCAGCAGCGCGCAGACAACAGGGGGCGAGTCGGGCTACACCTTC | TRBV7-2 | many | TRBD1 | TRBJ1-2
CASSLSTGQREKLFF | TGTGCCAGCAGTTTATCGACAGGCCAAAGAGAAAAACTGTTTTTT | TRBV28 | NA | NA | TRBJ1-4
CASSYSVPRGSGELFF | TGTGCCAGCAGTTACTCTGTCCCCAGGGGGTCCGGGGAGCTGTTTTTT | TRBV6-5 | many | TRBD1 | TRBJ2-2
CASSPPDGDTQYF | TGCGCCAGCAGCCCGCCGGACGGAGATACGCAGTATTTT | TRBV5-1 | few | NA | TRBJ2-3
CASSSTSAGANVLTF | TGTGCCAGCAGCAGTACTAGTGCTGGGGCCAACGTCCTGACTTTC | TRBV11-2 | many | NA | TRBJ2-6
CASIPSVGADEQYF | TGTGCCAGCATTCCCTCTGTGGGGGCGGACGAGCAGTACTTC | TRBV6-6 | NA | NA | TRBJ2-7
CASSYITGGREKLFF | TGTGCCAGCAGTTACATAACGGGGGGGAGAGAAAAACTGTTTTTT | TRBV6-5 | NA | NA | TRBJ1-4
CASSLDGTANYGYTF | TGCGCCAGCAGCTTGGATGGGACAGCGAACTATGGCTACACCTTC | TRBV5-1 | few | TRBD1 | TRBJ1-2
CASSRDLYNQPQHF | TGTGCCAGCAGCCGGGATTTATACAATCAGCCCCAGCATTTT | TRBV28 | many | NA | TRBJ1-5
CASSLDRDQPQHF | TGCGCCAGCAGCTTGGACAGGGATCAGCCCCAGCATTTT | TRBV13 | many | TRBD1 | TRBJ1-5
CASSLWQTYSNQPQHF | TGTGCCAGCAGTTTGTGGCAGACCTATAGCAATCAGCCCCAGCATTTT | TRBV12-3/TRBV12-4 | few | NA | TRBJ1-5
CATSRVRAPGLAGSYARGQYF | TGTGCCACCAGCAGAGTGAGGGCCCCGGGACTAGCGGGATCCTATGCACGCGGGCAGTACTTC | TRBV15 | many | TRBD2 | TRBJ2-7
CASSTRTSGTVYNEQFF | TGTGCCAGCAGTACTAGGACTAGCGGAACCGTTTACAATGAGCAGTTCTTC | TRBV28 | NA | TRBD2 | TRBJ2-1
CSAADRADAGELFF | TGCAGTGCCGCGGACAGGGCGGACGCCGGGGAGCTGTTTTTT | TRBV20-1 | few | TRBD1 | TRBJ2-2
CASLLGRSSYNEQFF | TGTGCCAGCCTACTTGGGAGGTCGTCCTACAATGAGCAGTTCTTC | TRBV28 | many | NA | TRBJ2-1